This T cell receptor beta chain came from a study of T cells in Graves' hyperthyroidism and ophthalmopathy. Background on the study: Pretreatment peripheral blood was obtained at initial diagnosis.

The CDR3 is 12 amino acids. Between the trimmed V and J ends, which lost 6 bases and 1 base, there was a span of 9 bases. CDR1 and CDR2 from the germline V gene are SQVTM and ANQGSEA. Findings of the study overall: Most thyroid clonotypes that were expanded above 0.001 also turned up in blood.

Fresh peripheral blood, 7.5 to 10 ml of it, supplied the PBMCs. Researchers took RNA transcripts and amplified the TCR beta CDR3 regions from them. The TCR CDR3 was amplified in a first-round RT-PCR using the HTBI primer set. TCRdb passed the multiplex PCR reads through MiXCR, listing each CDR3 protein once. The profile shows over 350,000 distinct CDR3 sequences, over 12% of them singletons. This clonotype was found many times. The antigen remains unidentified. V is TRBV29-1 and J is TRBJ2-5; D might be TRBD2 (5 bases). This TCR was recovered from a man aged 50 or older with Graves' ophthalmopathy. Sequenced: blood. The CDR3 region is CSVARGQETQYF. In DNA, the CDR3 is TGCAGCGTGGCACGGGGCCAAGAGACCCAGTACTTC.